This TCR beta chain was recovered during a study of blood T cell repertoires in COVID-19. Across the study: PBMCs, B-cell-depleted T cells, or T cells provided the cDNA or gDNA that made up the material.

V was pared by 4 bases and J by 4 bases, with 4 bases of the junction left unmatched. The CDR3 totals 14 residues. Looked up from germline, CDR1 is LNHDA and CDR2 is SQIVND (reference sequence). Profiling relied on immunoSEQ multiplex PCR, and the TCRdb table lists in-frame clones only, not all of them. This table has around 22,000 clones, over 80% appearing once. Material: peripheral blood. The sequence derives from a human donor with active COVID-19. The donor label of this sample is uncertain. The chain employs TRBV19 and TRBJ1-5, with TRBD1 matching over 7 bases. The CDR3 nucleotides are TGTGCCAGTAGTAACGGACAGGAGAATCAGCCCCAGCATTTT. The encoded protein is CASSNGQENQPQHF.